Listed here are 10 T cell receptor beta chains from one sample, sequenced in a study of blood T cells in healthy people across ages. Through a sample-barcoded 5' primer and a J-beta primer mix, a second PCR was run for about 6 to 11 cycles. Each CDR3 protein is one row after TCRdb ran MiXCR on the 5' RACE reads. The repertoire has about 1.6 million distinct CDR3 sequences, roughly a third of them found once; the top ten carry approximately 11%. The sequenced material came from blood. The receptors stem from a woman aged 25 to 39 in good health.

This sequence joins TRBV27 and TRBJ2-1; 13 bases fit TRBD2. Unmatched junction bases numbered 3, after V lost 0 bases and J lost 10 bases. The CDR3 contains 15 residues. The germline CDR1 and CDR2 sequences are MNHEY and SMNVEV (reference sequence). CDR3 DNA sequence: TGTGCCAGCAGTTTATCGCCGGGACTAGCGGGGGAGCAGTTCTTC. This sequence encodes CASSLSPGLAGEQFF.

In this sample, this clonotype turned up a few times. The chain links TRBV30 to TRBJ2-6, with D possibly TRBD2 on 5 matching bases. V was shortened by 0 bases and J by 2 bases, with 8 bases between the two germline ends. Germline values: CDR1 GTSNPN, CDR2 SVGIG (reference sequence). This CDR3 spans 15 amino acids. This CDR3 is CAWSVSGTGANVLTF. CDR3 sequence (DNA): TGTGCCTGGAGTGTATCCGGGACTGGGGCCAACGTCCTGACTTTC.

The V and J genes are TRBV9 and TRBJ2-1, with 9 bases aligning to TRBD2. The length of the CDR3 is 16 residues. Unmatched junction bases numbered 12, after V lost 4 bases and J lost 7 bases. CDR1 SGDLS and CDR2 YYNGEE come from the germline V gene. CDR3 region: CASSTSLASGMNEQFF. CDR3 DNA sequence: TGTGCCAGCAGCACCAGTTTGGCTAGCGGGATGAATGAGCAGTTCTTC.

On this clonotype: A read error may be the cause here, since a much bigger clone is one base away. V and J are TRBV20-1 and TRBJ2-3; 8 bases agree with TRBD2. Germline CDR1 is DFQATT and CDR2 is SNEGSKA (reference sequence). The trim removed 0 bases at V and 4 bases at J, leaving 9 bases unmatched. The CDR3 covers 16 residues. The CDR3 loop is CSARDPASGFADTQYF. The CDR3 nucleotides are TGCAGTGCTAGAGATCCAGCTAGCGGGTTCGCAGATACGCAGTATTTT.

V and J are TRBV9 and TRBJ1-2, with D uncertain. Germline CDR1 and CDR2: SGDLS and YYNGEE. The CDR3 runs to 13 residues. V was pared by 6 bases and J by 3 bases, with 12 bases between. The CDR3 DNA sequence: TGTGCCAGCACCGACGGACCGGACTATGGCTACACCTTC. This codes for CASTDGPDYGYTF.

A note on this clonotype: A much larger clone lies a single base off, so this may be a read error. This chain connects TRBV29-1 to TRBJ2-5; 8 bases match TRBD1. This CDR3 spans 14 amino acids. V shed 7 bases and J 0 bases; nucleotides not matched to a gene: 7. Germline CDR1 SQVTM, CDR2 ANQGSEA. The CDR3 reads CSARQGINQETQYF. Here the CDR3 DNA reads TGCAGCGCCCGACAGGGGATTAACCAAGAGACCCAGTACTTC.

CDR3 nucleotides: TGTGCCAGCTCACTCCCCACAGGGTACCGGCAGCAGTTCTTC. Its protein product is CASSLPTGYRQQFF. This chain links TRBV18 with TRBJ2-1; TRBD1 is a possible D gene (6 bases). CDR1 and CDR2 (germline): KGHSH, LQKENI. Deletions cut 4 bases from V and 11 bases from J, with 18 bases between. The CDR3 contains 14 residues.

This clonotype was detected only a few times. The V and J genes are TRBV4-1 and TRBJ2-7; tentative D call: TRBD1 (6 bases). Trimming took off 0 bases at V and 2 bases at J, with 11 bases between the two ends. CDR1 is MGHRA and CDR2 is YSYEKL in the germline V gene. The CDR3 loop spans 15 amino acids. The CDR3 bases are TGCGCCAGCAGCCAAGATCGAGGGGACACCTACGAGCAGTACTTC. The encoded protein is CASSQDRGDTYEQYF.

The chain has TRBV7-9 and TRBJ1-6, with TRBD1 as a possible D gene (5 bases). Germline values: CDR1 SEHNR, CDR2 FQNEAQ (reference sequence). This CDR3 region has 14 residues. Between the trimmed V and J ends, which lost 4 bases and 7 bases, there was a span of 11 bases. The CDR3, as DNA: TGTGCCAGCAGCTACGACCCAGGGAATTCACCCCTCCACTTT. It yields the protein CASSYDPGNSPLHF.

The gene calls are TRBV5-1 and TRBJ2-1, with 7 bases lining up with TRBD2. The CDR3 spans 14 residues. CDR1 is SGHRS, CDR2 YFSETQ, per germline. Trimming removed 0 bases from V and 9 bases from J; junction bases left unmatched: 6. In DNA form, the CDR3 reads TGCGCCAGCAGCTTGGTGGTCACGGGGGGTGAGCAGTTCTTC. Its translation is CASSLVVTGGEQFF.